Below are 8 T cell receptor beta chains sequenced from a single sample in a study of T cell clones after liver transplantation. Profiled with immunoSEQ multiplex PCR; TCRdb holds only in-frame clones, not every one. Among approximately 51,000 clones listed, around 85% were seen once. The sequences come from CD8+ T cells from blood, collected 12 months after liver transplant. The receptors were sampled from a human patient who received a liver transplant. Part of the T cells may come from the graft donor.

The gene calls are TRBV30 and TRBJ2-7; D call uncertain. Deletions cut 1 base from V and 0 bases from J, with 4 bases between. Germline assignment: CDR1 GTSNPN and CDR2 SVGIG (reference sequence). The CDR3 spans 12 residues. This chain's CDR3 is CAWSDSSYEQYF. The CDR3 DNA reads TGTGCCTGGAGTGATAGCTCCTACGAGCAGTACTTC.

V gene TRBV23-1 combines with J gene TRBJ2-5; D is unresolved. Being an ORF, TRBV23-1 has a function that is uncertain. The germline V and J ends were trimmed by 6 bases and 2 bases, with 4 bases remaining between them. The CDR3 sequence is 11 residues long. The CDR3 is CASSQQETQYF. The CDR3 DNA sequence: TGCGCCAGCAGCCAACAAGAGACCCAGTACTTC.

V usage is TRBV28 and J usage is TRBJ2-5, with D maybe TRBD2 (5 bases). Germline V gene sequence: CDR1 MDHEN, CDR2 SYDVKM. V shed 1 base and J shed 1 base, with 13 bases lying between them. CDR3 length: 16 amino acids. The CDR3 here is CASSLFLPGSQETQYF. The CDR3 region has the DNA TGTGCCAGCAGTTTATTCTTACCTGGGAGCCAAGAGACCCAGTACTTC. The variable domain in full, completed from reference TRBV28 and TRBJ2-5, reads DVKVTQSSRYLVKRTGEKVFLECVQDMDHENMFWYRQDPGLGLRLIYFSYDVKMKEKGDIPEGYSVSREKKERFSLILESASTNQTSMYLCASSLFLPGSQETQYFGPGTRLLVL.

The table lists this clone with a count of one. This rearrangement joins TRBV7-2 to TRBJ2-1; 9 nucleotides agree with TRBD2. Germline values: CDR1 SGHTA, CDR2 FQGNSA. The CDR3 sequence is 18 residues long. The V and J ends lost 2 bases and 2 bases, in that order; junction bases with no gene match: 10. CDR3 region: CASSLQGGRVIPYNEQFF. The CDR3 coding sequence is TGTGCCAGCAGCTTACAGGGCGGGAGGGTTATTCCCTACAATGAGCAGTTCTTC.

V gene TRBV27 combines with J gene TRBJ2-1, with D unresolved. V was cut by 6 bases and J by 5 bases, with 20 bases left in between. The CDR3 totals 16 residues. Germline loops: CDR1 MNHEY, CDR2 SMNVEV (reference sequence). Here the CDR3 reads CASSSYPGHRDNEQFF. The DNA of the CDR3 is TGTGCCAGCAGCTCTTACCCGGGCCATCGCGACAATGAGCAGTTCTTC.

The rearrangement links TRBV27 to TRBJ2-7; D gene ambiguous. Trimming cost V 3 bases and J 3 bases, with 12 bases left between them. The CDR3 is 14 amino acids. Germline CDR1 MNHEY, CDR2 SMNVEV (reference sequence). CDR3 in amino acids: CASSFATDGYEQYF. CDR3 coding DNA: TGTGCCAGCAGTTTTGCCACGGACGGCTACGAGCAGTACTTC.

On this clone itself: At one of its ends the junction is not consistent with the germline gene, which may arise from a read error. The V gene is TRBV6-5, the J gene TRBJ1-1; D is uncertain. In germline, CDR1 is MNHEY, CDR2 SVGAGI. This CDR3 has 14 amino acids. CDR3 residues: CASRYSGLNTEAFF. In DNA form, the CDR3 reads TGTGCCAGCAGATACTCCGGATTGAACACTGAAGCTTTCTTT.

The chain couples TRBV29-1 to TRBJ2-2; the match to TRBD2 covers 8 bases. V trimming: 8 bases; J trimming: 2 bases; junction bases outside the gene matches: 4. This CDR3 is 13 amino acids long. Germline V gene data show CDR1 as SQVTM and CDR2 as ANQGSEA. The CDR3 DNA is TGCAGCTCCCGGGAGGGTAACACCGGGGAGCTGTTTTTT. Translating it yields CSSREGNTGELFF.